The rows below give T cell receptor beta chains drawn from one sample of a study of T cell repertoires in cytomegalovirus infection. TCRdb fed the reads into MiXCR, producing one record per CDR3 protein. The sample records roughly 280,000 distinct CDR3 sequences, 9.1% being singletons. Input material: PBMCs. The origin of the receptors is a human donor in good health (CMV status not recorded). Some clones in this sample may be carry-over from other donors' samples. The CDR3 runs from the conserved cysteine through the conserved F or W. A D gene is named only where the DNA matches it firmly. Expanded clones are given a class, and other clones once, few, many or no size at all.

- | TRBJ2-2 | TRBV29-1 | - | TGCAGCGTTGAAGTAGGCCGCGCCGGGGAGCTGTTTTTT | CSVEVGRAGELFF
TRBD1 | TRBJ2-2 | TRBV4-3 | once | TGCGCCAGCAGACACAGGGGTATCGGGGAGCTGTTTTTT | CASRHRGIGELFF
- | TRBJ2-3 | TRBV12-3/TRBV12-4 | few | TGTGCCGGCTGGGAGGTCTCGCAGTATTTT | CAGWEVSQYF
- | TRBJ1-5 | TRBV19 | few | TGTGCCAGTAGTATAGGACAGATCAGCAATCAGCCCCAGCATTTT | CASSIGQISNQPQHF
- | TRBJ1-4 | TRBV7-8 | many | TGTGCCAGCAGCTTAGCGAGAGATGGGACTGAAAAACTGTTTTTT | CASSLARDGTEKLFF
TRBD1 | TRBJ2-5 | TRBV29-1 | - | TGCAGCCACCACAGGGGGCTGGAGGAGACCCAGTACTTC | CSHHRGLEETQYF
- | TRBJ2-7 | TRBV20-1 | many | TGCAGTGCTAGAGATTATGGGGGCTCCTACGAGCAGTACTTC | CSARDYGGSYEQYF
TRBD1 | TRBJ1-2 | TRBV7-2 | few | TGTGCCAGCAGCTCACCCCGGGACAGGTCACCCAGCCCCCCTGGCTACACCTTC | CASSSPRDRSPSPPGYTF
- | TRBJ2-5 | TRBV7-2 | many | TGTGCCAGCAGTTTACAGAAAGGCAAAGAGACCCAGTACTTC | CASSLQKGKETQYF
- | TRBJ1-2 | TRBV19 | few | TGTGCCAGTAGTATCCTCAATGGCTACACCTTC | CASSILNGYTF